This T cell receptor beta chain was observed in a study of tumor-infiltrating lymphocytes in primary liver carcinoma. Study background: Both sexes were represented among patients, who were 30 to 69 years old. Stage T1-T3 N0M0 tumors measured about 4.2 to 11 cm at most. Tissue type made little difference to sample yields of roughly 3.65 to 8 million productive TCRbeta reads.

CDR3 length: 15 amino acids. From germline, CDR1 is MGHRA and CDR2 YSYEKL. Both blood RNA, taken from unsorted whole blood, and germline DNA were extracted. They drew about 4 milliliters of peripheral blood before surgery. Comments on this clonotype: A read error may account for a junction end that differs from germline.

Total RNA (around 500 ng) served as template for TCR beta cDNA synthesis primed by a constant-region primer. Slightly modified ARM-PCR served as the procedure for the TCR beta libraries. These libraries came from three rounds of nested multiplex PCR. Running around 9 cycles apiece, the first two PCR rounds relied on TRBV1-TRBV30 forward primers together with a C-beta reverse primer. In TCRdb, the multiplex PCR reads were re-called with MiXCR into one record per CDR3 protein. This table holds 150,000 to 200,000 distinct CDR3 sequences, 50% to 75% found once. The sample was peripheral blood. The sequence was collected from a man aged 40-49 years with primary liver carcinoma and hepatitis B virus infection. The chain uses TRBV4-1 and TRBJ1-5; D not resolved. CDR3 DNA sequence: TGCGCCAGCAGCCGCTCTAGCCTTAGCAATCAGCACCAGCATTTT. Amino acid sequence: CASSRSSLSNQHQHF.